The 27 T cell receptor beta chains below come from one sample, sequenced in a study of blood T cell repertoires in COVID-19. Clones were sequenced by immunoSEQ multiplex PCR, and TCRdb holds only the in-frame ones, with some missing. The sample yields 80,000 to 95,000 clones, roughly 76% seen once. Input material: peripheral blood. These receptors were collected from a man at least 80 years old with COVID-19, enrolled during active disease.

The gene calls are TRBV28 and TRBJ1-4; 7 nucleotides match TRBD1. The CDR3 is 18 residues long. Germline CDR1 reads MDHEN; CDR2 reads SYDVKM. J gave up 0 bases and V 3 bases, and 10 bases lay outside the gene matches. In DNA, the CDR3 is TGTGCCAGCAGTTTGCCGGGACAGTTAGTTGCAACTAATGAAAAACTGTTTTTT. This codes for CASSLPGQLVATNEKLFF.

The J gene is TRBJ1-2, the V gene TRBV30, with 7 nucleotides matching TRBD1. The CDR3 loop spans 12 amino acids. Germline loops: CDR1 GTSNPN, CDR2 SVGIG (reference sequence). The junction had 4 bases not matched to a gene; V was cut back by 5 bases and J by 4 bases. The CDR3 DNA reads TGTGCCTGGGCCGGGACAGCCTATGGCTACACCTTC. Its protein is CAWAGTAYGYTF.

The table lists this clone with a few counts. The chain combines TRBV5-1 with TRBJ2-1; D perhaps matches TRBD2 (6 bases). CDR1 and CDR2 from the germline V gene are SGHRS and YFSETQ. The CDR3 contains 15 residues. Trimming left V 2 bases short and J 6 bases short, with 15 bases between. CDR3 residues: CASSFPGRTFNEQFF. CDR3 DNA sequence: TGCGCCAGCAGCTTCCCAGGGAGGACTTTCAATGAGCAGTTCTTC.

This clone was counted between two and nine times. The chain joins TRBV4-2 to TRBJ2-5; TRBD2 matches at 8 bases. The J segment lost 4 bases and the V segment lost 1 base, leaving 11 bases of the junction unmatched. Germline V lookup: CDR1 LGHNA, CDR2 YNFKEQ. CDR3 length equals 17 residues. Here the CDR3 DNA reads TGTGCCAGCAGCCAAGGTCAATCTCGGGGGGGAGCAGAGACCCAGTACTTC. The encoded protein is CASSQGQSRGGAETQYF.

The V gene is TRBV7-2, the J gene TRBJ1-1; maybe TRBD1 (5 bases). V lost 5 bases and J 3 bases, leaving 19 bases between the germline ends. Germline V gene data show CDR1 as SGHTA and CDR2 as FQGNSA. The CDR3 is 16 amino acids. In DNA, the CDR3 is TGTGCCAGCAGCGCCACCCCGGGGGGAGGCTACACTGAAGCTTTCTTT. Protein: CASSATPGGGYTEAFF.

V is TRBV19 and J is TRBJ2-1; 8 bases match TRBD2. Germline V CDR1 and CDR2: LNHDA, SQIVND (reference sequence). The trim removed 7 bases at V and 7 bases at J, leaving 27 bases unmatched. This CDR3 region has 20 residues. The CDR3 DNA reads TGTGCCAGTACTCCGAGAACCCCTGTTAGCGGGACACCATTCGTAAATGAGCAGTTCTTC. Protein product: CASTPRTPVSGTPFVNEQFF.

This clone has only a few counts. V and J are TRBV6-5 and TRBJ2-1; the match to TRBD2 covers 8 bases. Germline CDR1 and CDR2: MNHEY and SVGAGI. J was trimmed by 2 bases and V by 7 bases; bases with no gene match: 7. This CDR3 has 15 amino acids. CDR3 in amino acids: CASTEAGGTYNEQFF. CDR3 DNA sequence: TGTGCCAGCACAGAGGCGGGAGGAACCTACAATGAGCAGTTCTTC.

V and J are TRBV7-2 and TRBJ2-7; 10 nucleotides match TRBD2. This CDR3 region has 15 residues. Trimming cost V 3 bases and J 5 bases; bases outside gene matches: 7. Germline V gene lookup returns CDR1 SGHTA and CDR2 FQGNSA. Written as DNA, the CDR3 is TGTGCCAGCAGCTTTAGCGGGGGGTTGTTGAACGAGCAGTACTTC. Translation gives CASSFSGGLLNEQYF.

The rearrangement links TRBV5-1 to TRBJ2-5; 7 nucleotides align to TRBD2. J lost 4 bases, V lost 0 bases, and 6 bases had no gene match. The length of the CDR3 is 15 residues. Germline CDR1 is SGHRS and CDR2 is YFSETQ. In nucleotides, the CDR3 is TGCGCCAGCAGCTTGGGTGGACTAGGTGGAGAGACCCAGTACTTC. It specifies CASSLGGLGGETQYF.

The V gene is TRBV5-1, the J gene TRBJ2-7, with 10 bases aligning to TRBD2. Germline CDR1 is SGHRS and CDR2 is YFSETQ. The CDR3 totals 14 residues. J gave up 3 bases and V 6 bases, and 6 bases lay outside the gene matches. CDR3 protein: CASTPSGGDYEQYF. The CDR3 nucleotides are TGCGCCAGCACCCCCAGCGGGGGGGACTACGAGCAGTACTTC.

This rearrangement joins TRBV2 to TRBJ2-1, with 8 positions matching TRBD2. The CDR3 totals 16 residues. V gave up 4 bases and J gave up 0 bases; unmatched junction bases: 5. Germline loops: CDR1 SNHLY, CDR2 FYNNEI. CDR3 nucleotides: TGTGCCAGCAGTGGACTAGCGCTAAGCTCCTACAATGAGCAGTTCTTC. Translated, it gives CASSGLALSSYNEQFF.

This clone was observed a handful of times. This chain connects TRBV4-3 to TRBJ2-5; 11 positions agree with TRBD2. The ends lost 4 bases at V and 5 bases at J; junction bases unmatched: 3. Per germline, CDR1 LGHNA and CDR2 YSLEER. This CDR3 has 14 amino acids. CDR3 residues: CASSLSSGGETQYF. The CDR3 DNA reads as TGCGCCAGCAGCCTTTCTAGCGGGGGGGAGACCCAGTACTTC.

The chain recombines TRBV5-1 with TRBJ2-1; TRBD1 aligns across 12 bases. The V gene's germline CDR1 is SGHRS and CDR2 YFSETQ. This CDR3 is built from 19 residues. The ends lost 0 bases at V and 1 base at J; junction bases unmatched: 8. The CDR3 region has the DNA TGCGCCAGCAGCTTGGCTGGGACAGGGGGCAAGCGGTCCTACAATGAGCAGTTCTTC. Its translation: CASSLAGTGGKRSYNEQFF.

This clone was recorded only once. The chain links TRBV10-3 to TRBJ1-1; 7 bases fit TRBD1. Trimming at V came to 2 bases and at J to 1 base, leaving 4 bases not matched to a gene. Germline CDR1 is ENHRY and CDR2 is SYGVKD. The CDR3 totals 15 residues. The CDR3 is CAISEPGQPNTEAFF. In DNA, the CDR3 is TGTGCCATCAGTGAGCCGGGACAGCCGAACACTGAAGCTTTCTTT.

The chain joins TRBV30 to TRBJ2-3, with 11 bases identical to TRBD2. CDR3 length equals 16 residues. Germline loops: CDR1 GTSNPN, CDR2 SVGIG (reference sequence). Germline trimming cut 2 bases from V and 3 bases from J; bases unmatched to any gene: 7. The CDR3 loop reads CAWSPLAGGRTDTQYF. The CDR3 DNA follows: TGTGCCTGGAGTCCCCTAGCGGGGGGCCGGACAGATACGCAGTATTTT.

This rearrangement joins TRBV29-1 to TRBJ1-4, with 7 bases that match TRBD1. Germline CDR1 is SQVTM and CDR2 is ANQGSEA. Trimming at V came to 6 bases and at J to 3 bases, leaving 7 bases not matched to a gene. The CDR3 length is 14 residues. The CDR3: CSVAQGGANEKLFF. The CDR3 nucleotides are TGCAGCGTAGCCCAGGGGGGTGCTAATGAAAAACTGTTTTTT.

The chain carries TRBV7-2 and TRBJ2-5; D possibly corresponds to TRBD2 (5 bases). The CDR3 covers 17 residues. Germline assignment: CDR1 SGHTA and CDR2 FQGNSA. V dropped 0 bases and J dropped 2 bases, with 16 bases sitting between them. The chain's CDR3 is CASSLASTGLGQETQYF. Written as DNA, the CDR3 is TGTGCCAGCAGCTTAGCGAGCACGGGGTTGGGGCAAGAGACCCAGTACTTC.

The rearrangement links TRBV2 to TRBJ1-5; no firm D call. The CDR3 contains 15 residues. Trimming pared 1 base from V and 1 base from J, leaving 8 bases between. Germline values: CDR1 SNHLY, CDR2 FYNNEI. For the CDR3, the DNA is TGTGCCAGCAGTGAAGGGGCACAAAGCAATCAGCCCCAGCATTTT. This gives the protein CASSEGAQSNQPQHF.

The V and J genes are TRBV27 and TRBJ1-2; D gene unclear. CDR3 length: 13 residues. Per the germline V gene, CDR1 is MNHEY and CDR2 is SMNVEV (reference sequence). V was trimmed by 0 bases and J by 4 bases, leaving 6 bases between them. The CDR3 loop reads CASSLSNSYGYTF. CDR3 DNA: TGTGCCAGCAGTTTATCGAACAGCTATGGCTACACCTTC.

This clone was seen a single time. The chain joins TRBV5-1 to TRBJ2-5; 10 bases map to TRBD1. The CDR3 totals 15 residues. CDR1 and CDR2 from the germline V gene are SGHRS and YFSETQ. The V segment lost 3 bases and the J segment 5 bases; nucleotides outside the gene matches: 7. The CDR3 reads CASSSGQGVTETQYF. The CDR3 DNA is TGCGCCAGCAGCTCCGGACAGGGGGTTACCGAGACCCAGTACTTC.

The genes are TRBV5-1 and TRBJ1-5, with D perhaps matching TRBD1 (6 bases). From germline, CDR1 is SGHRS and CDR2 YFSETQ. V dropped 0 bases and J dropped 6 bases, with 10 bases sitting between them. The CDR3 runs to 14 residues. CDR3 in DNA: TGCGCCAGCAGCTTGGAAGGGGGAAGTCAGCCCCAGCATTTT. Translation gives CASSLEGGSQPQHF.

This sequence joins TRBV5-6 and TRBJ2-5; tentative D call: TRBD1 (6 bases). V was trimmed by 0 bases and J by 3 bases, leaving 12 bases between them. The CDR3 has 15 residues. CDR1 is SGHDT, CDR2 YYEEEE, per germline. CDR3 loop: CASSLGTQGKETQYF. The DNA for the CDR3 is TGTGCCAGCAGCTTGGGTACACAGGGAAAAGAGACCCAGTACTTC. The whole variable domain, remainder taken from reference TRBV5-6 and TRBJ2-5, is DAGVTQSPTHLIKTRGQQVTLRCSPKSGHDTVSWYQQALGQGPQFIFQYYEEEERQRGNFPDRFSGHQFPNYSSELNVNALLLGDSALYLCASSLGTQGKETQYFGPGTRLLVL.

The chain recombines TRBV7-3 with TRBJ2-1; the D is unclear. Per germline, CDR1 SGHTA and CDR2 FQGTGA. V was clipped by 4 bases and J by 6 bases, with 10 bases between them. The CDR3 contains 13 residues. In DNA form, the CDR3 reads TGTGCCAGCAGCTCCTATAACTCCAATGAGCAGTTCTTC. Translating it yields CASSSYNSNEQFF.

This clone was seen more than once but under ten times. The CDR3 loop reads CASSLPKVGPNTEAFF. CDR3 DNA: TGTGCCAGCAGCTTGCCAAAGGTGGGCCCGAACACTGAAGCTTTCTTT. The V and J genes are TRBV5-4 and TRBJ1-1; the D is unclear. The CDR3 sequence is 16 residues long. The germline V gene has CDR1 SGHNT and CDR2 YYREEE (reference sequence). Trimming removed 1 base from V and 1 base from J, with 14 bases in between.

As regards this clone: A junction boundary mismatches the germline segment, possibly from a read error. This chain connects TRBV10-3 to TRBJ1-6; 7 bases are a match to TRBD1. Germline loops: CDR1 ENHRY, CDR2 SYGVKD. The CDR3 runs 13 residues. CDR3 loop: CAVRQGEGSPLHF. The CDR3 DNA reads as TGTGCCGTCAGACAGGGTGAAGGTTCACCCCTCCACTTT.

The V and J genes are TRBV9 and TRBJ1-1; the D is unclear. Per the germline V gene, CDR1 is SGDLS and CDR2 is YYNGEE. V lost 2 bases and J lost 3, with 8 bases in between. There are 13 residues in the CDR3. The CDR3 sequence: CASSVAQDTEAFF. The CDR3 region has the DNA TGTGCCAGCAGCGTGGCCCAGGACACTGAAGCTTTCTTT.

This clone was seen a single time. CDR3 coding DNA: TGTGCCAGCAGCGGGGACAATCCCTATGGCTACACCTTC. It codes for CASSGDNPYGYTF. The chain couples TRBV28 to TRBJ1-2; a possible D gene is TRBD1 (6 bases). The CDR3 extends over 13 amino acids. The germline gives CDR1 MDHEN, CDR2 SYDVKM. V was clipped by 6 bases and J by 4 bases, with 12 bases between them.